Sequencing of this TCR beta chain was carried out in a study of cytomegalovirus exposure and HLA in healthy donors. It was with 60 Vbeta and 13 Jbeta primers that the PCR ran. Per the study methods: Later, roughly 80 million unique TCR beta chains were counted in an analysis, and roughly 11 million of them were shared. The table came from immunoSEQ multiplex PCR; TCRdb's copy has only in-frame clones and leaves some out. That table furnishes V, J and clone size, whereas the DNA furnished D and trimming. The table has 95,000 to 100,000 clones, around three quarters seen once; the top ten hold around 4%. General observations from the study: A later analysis reportedly found fewer N-insertions in an Asian-associated ancestry cluster than the approximately 670-donor mean.

The ends were cut back, 6 bases at V and 7 bases at J, with 12 bases in the middle. CDR1 MNHNS and CDR2 SASEGT come from the germline V gene. The CDR3 covers 13 residues. Comments on this clone: The target antigen is unknown.

This receptor was obtained from a man aged 40-50 years in good health and CMV-seronegative. The sequencing sample was made of PBMCs. This chain joins TRBV6-1 and TRBJ1-4; D perhaps matches TRBD1 (5 bases). Here the CDR3 reads CASRRGLGEKLFF. CDR3 nucleotide sequence: TGTGCCAGCAGAAGGGGACTTGGTGAAAAACTGTTTTTT.